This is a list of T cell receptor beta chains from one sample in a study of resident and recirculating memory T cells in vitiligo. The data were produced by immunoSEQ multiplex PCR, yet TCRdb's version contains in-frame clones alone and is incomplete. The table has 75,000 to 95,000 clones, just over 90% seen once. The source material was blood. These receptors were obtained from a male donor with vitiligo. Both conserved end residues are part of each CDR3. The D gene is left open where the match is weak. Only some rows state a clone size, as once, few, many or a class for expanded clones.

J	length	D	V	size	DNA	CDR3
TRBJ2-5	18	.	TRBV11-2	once	TGTGCCAGCACCCCGGGAACAGGGATCTTCTCGTACCAAGAGACCCAGTACTTC	CASTPGTGIFSYQETQYF
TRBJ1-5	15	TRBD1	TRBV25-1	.	TGTGCCAGCAGTGAGACAGGGAATAGCAATCAGCCCCAGCATTTT	CASSETGNSNQPQHF
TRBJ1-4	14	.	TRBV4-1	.	TGCGCCAGCAGCCAATTGGGGCTGGTTGAAAAACTGTTTTTT	CASSQLGLVEKLFF
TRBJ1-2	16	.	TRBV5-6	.	TGTGCCAGCAGCTACCGTTCGGGCCGGGGAATGGGCCTGAGGACCTTC	CASSYRSGRGMGLRTF
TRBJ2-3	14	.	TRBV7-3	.	TGTGCCAGCAGCTCTCAGGGTCAGGAAGATACGCAGTATTTT	CASSSQGQEDTQYF
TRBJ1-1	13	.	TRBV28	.	TGTGCCAGCAGTTTATCTCCGAACACTGAAGCTTTCTTT	CASSLSPNTEAFF
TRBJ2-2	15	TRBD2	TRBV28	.	TGTGCCAGCAGTGCGGGACTAGCGAACACCGGGGAGCTGTTTTTT	CASSAGLANTGELFF
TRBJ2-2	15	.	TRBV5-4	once	TGTGCCAGCAGGAACCGGGACTTAAACACCGGGGAGCTGTTTTTT	CASRNRDLNTGELFF
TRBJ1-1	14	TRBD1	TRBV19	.	TGTGCCAGTAGTTGGGCAGGGGGTAATATTGAAGCTTTCTTT	CASSWAGGNIEAFF
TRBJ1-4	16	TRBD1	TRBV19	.	TGTGCCAGTAGTCCTGCGTCGTGGACAGGGGGCGAAAAACTGTTTTTT	CASSPASWTGGEKLFF
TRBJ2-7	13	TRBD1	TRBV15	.	TGTGCCACCAGCAGGAGGGGGACAGTCGAGCAGTACTTC	CATSRRGTVEQYF
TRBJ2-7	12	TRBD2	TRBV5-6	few	TGTGCCAGCAGCATGGAAGCGGGGGAGCAGTACTTC	CASSMEAGEQYF
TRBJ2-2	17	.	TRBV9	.	TGTGCCAGCAGCGTAGAACGTGGGAGGTCGGACACCGGGGAGCTGTTTTTT	CASSVERGRSDTGELFF
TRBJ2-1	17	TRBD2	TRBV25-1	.	TGTGCCAGCAGTGATATTACTAGCGGGAGTGGCTACAATGAGCAGTTCTTC	CASSDITSGSGYNEQFF
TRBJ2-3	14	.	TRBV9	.	TGTGCCAGCAGCGTAGGCCTAGTCGCAGATACGCAGTATTTT	CASSVGLVADTQYF
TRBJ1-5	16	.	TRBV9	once	TGTGCCAGCAGCGGACACGGGGGAAGCCTCGATCAGCCCCAGCATTTT	CASSGHGGSLDQPQHF
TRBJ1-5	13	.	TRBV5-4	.	TGTGCCAGTGGTCCGGGAGGGGGTCAGCCCCAGCATTTT	CASGPGGGQPQHF
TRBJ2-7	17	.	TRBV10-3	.	TGTGCCATCAGTGAGTCGTGGTCCAGATCCGACTCCTACGAGCAGTACTTC	CAISESWSRSDSYEQYF
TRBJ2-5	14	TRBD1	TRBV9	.	TGTGCCAGCAGCGCCGGGACAGCGGAAGAGACCCAGTACTTC	CASSAGTAEETQYF
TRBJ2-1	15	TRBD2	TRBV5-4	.	TGTGCCAGCAGCTGGGGACTAGCGGGAGGGATTGAGCAGTTCTTC	CASSWGLAGGIEQFF
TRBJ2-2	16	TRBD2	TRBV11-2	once	TGTGCCAGCAGCTCCCTAGCGGACATACTGATGGGGGAGCTGTTTTTT	CASSSLADILMGELFF
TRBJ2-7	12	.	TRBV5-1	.	TGCGCCAGCAGCTGGAACAGCTACGAGCAGTACTTC	CASSWNSYEQYF
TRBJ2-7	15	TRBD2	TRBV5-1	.	TGCGCCAGCAGCTTGGCGGGGGGAAGGTCCTACGAGCAGTACTTC	CASSLAGGRSYEQYF
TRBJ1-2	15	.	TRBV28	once	TGTGCCAGCAGTTTCCTAGGGCAGGGCACCTATGGCTACACCTTC	CASSFLGQGTYGYTF
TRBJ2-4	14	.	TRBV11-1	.	TGTGCCCTCGCCAGGGGCCTAGCCAAAAACATTCAGTACTTC	CALARGLAKNIQYF
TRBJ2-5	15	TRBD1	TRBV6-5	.	TGTGCCAGCAGTTACTCACGGACAGGACTAGAGACCCAGTACTTC	CASSYSRTGLETQYF
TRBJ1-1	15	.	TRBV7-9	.	TGTGCCAGCAGCCTAAACAGGACGGCGAACACTGAAGCTTTCTTT	CASSLNRTANTEAFF
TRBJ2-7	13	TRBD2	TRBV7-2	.	TGTGCCAGCAGCTTAGGCCTAGCGGATGTGCAGTACTTC	CASSLGLADVQYF
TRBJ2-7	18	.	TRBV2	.	TGTGCCAGCAGTACCCAGCAGGGAACTCGTCTATTTCAGTACGAGCAGTACTTC	CASSTQQGTRLFQYEQYF
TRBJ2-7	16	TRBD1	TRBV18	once	TGTGCCAGCTCACCATCGGACAGGGTGAACTCCTACGAGCAGTACTTC	CASSPSDRVNSYEQYF
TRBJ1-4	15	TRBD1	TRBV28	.	TGTGCCAGCAGTTTGGGCAGGGGGGTGGTCGAAAAACTGTTTTTT	CASSLGRGVVEKLFF
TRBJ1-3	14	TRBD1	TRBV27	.	TGTGCCAGCAGTCGGACAGGGGGCGCGGACACCATATATTTT	CASSRTGGADTIYF
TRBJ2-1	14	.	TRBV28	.	TGTGCCAGCTGCGGGATCATCTCCTACAATGAGCAGTTCTTC	CASCGIISYNEQFF
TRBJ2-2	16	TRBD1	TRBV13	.	TGTGCCAGCAGACCCTACAGGGGGCGGAACACCGGGGAGCTGTTTTTT	CASRPYRGRNTGELFF